The 18 T cell receptor beta chains reported below all come from one sample, sequenced in a study of blood T cell repertoires in COVID-19. Sequencing used immunoSEQ multiplex PCR; TCRdb keeps in-frame clones, though not all of them. The sample includes 200,000 to 250,000 clones, nearly 90% of them seen just once. Material: peripheral blood. Every receptor here comes from a woman aged 18-29 years who had recovered from COVID-19.

This clone has more than one count but fewer than ten. The chain has TRBV6-5 and TRBJ2-1; D may be TRBD1 (5 bases). Deletions cut 4 bases from V and 7 bases from J, with 14 bases between. CDR3 length equals 14 residues. Germline V gene data show CDR1 as MNHEY and CDR2 as SVGAGI. The CDR3 loop is CASSSLGAGNEQFF. CDR3 nucleotides: TGTGCCAGCAGTTCTCTAGGGGCAGGGAATGAGCAGTTCTTC.

CDR3 sequence (DNA): TGTGCCTGGAGAGGAATTAGCGGGGGGTCTTACAATGAGCAGTTCTTC. It specifies CAWRGISGGSYNEQFF. The chain couples TRBV30 to TRBJ2-1; TRBD2 matches 10 bases. The germline gives CDR1 GTSNPN, CDR2 SVGIG (reference sequence). The J segment lost 4 bases and the V segment lost 3 bases, leaving 9 bases of the junction unmatched. The CDR3 spans 16 residues.

The J gene is TRBJ1-1, the V gene TRBV5-1; D might be TRBD1 (6 bases). V shed 4 bases and J shed 4 bases, with 11 bases lying between them. This CDR3 comprises 13 residues. Germline CDR1 SGHRS, CDR2 YFSETQ. The CDR3 DNA sequence: TGCGCCAGCAGCCTCGCAGGGGCCACTGAAGCTTTCTTT. Its protein product is CASSLAGATEAFF.

In the case of this clone: One end of the junction varies from germline; a read error may be responsible. The chain is built from TRBV6-5 and TRBJ1-5; D gene ambiguous. Germline V gene data show CDR1 as MNHEY and CDR2 as SVGAGI. This CDR3 contains 15 residues. CDR3 sequence (DNA): TGTGCCAGCAGCTACTCACGTGAGGTCAATCAGCCCCAGCATTTT. This translates into CASSYSREVNQPQHF.

The rearrangement uses TRBV29-1 and TRBJ2-7; 7 positions match TRBD2. This CDR3 comprises 14 residues. The V and J ends lost 4 bases and 4 bases, in that order; junction bases with no gene match: 10. From germline, CDR1 is SQVTM and CDR2 ANQGSEA. CDR3 nucleotide sequence: TGCAGCGTTGGACTCGGCGGGAGTTTGTACGAGCAGTACTTC. Translated, it gives CSVGLGGSLYEQYF.

The genes are TRBV13 and TRBJ2-7; tentative D call: TRBD2 (6 bases). This CDR3 contains 13 residues. Trimming left V 3 bases short and J 3 bases short, with 9 bases between. CDR1 and CDR2 from the germline V gene are PRHDT and FYEKMQ (reference sequence). CDR3 in DNA: TGTGCCAGCAGCTTCGGGACTCTCTACGAGCAGTACTTC. Encoded protein: CASSFGTLYEQYF.

The gene calls are TRBV7-2 and TRBJ2-2; TRBD2 aligns across 11 bases. Trimming at V came to 1 base and at J to 6 bases, leaving 4 bases not matched to a gene. This CDR3 spans 16 amino acids. Germline CDR1 and CDR2: SGHTA and FQGNSA. The CDR3 is CASSLVTSGSAGELFF. The CDR3 nucleotides read TGTGCCAGCAGCTTAGTAACTAGCGGGAGCGCCGGGGAGCTGTTTTTT.

Comments on this clone: The identical CDR3 is also encoded by other nucleotide sequences in the sample. V usage is TRBV14 and J usage is TRBJ2-3; D perhaps matches TRBD1 (6 bases). Germline V gene lookup returns CDR1 SGHDN and CDR2 FVKESK. The CDR3 contains 12 residues. Trimming removed 4 bases from V and 5 bases from J, with 7 bases in between. CDR3 sequence (DNA): TGTGCCAGCAGCCCCAGGGGAGATACGCAGTATTTT. Its protein product is CASSPRGDTQYF. Complete variable domain (other parts from reference TRBV14 and TRBJ2-3): EAGVTQFPSHSVIEKGQTVTLRCDPISGHDNLYWYRRVMGKEIKFLLHFVKESKQDESGMPNNRFLAERTGGTYSTLKVQPAELEDSGVYFCASSPRGDTQYFGPGTRLTVL.

J is TRBJ1-2 and V is TRBV10-3, with D uncertain. CDR1 is ENHRY, CDR2 SYGVKD, per germline. V dropped 0 bases and J dropped 8 bases, with 7 bases sitting between them. This CDR3 comprises 12 residues. The DNA for the CDR3 is TGTGCCATCAGTGAGTCGAGGAAGGGCTACACCTTC. This translates into CAISESRKGYTF.

This clone has only one observation. The rearrangement joins TRBV29-1 to TRBJ2-2; TRBD1 might be the D (5 bases). This CDR3 comprises 14 residues. V shed 6 bases and J shed 2 bases, with 13 bases lying between them. Germline V gives CDR1 SQVTM, CDR2 ANQGSEA. This chain's CDR3 is CSVVFGHNTGELFF. The CDR3 DNA follows: TGCAGCGTCGTGTTCGGACACAACACCGGGGAGCTGTTTTTT.

This chain uses TRBV6-5 with TRBJ2-1; no clear D. With 7 bases removed from V and 2 bases from J, the gap between germline ends came to 15 bases. Germline V lookup: CDR1 MNHEY, CDR2 SVGAGI. This CDR3 is built from 15 residues. DNA of the CDR3: TGTGCCAGCACCCTGCCCAGTACCCCCTACAATGAGCAGTTCTTC. It translates to CASTLPSTPYNEQFF.

The genes are TRBV10-2 and TRBJ2-5, with a tentative D call TRBD1 (6 bases). This CDR3 is built from 13 residues. Deletions cut 6 bases from V and 5 bases from J, with 13 bases between. CDR1 is WSHSY, CDR2 SAAADI, per germline. DNA of the CDR3: TGCGCCAGCAGAAGGGGGATGGGGGAGACCCAGTACTTC. Residues: CASRRGMGETQYF.

The genes are TRBV6-4 and TRBJ2-1; 7 bases are shared with TRBD1. The germline V gene has CDR1 MRHNA and CDR2 SNTAGT. The CDR3 is made up of 16 amino acids. V lost 6 bases to trimming and J lost 3 bases; unmatched junction nucleotides: 11. The CDR3 is CASRQGPPEFYNEQFF. Here the CDR3 DNA reads TGTGCCAGCAGACAGGGGCCTCCTGAATTCTACAATGAGCAGTTCTTC.

This clone has a single count. Here the CDR3 reads CATTSGRYETQYF. CDR3 bases: TGTGCCACCACTAGCGGGAGGTATGAGACCCAGTACTTC. The chain has TRBV15 and TRBJ2-5; 11 bases agree with TRBD2. Trimming took 7 bases from V and 5 from J; bases not matched to a gene: 3. This CDR3 is built from 13 residues. CDR1 is LNHNV and CDR2 is YYDKDF in the germline V gene (reference sequence).

V and J are TRBV6-5 and TRBJ2-1, with unresolved D. This CDR3 spans 13 amino acids. Germline values: CDR1 MNHEY, CDR2 SVGAGI. Trimming took 0 bases from V and 9 from J, leaving 9 bases between them. The CDR3 nucleotides are TGTGCCAGCAGTTACTCGAAACTCCTTGAGCAGTTCTTC. Amino acids: CASSYSKLLEQFF.

The chain links TRBV13 to TRBJ1-1; D is unresolved. The CDR3 sequence is 13 residues long. From germline, CDR1 is PRHDT and CDR2 FYEKMQ (reference sequence). V was pared by 6 bases and J by 1 base, with 9 bases between. This CDR3 reads CASRVGGNTEAFF. DNA of the CDR3: TGTGCCAGCAGAGTAGGAGGGAACACTGAAGCTTTCTTT.

Concerning this clone: At one end, the junction sequence differs from germline, possibly due to a read error. For the CDR3, the DNA is TGTGCCAGCAGCTCACCCCCGGACAGGTTGTGGGTCTTC. Translated, it gives CASSSPPDRLWVF. The chain is built from TRBV11-2 and TRBJ2-1; the match to TRBD1 covers 7 bases. Germline V gene lookup returns CDR1 SGHAT and CDR2 FQNNGV. This CDR3 has 13 amino acids.

This clone showed up just once. One junction end does not reproduce the germline sequence, and a read error may be involved. V gene TRBV3-1 (or the pseudogene TRBV3-2) combines with J gene TRBJ1-2, with 7 bases aligning to TRBD1. The CDR3 has 12 amino acids. Germline CDR1 reads LGHDT; CDR2 reads YNNKEL (reference sequence). The CDR3 loop is CASSQFGTDLSF. CDR3 sequence (DNA): TGTGCCAGCAGCCAATTTGGGACAGACCTCTCCTTC.